The 3 T cell receptor beta chains given below trace back to one sample, sequenced in a study of vaccination and CD4 T cells after COVID-19. No antigens are known for them. The study sequenced cultured CD4+ T cell DNA using the Oncomine TCR Beta short-read assay. TCRdb reprocessed the PCR reads with MiXCR, giving one entry per CDR3 protein. The table shows about 15,000 distinct CDR3 sequences, with approximately 63% occurring only once. The sample's treatment: roughly ten-day PBMC culture with coronavirus spike peptide pools or control peptides (ViraFEST assay). The specimen sequenced was CD4+ T cells from blood, cultured in vitro. Receptor source: a human donor who had recovered from COVID-19.

This sequence joins TRBV7-9 and TRBJ2-7; no firm D call. Trimming removed 7 bases at V and 3 bases at J, with 16 bases between. The CDR3 totals 14 residues. From germline, CDR1 is SEHNR and CDR2 FQNEAQ (reference sequence). The CDR3 region is CASTGPPPFYEQYF. CDR3 bases: TGTGCCAGCACCGGGCCTCCTCCGTTCTACGAGCAGTACTTC.

This clonotype has a handful of counts. The rearrangement joins TRBV20-1 to TRBJ2-7; D might be TRBD2 (5 bases). The ends were cut back, 3 bases at V and 6 bases at J, with 9 bases in the middle. CDR3 length: 11 amino acids. Per the germline V gene, CDR1 is DFQATT and CDR2 is SNEGSKA (reference sequence). CDR3 nucleotides: TGCAGTGCTAGGGGTGGGAGCGAGCAGTACTTC. This codes for CSARGGSEQYF.

The rearrangement joins TRBV20-1 to TRBJ1-2; 10 bases match TRBD1. The CDR3 totals 14 residues. Per germline, CDR1 DFQATT and CDR2 SNEGSKA (reference sequence). V dropped 5 bases and J dropped 5; count of bases not matched to a gene: 8. DNA of the CDR3: TGCAGTGCTTGGGACAGGGGAGCCGATTATGGCTACACCTTC. This sequence encodes CSAWDRGADYGYTF.